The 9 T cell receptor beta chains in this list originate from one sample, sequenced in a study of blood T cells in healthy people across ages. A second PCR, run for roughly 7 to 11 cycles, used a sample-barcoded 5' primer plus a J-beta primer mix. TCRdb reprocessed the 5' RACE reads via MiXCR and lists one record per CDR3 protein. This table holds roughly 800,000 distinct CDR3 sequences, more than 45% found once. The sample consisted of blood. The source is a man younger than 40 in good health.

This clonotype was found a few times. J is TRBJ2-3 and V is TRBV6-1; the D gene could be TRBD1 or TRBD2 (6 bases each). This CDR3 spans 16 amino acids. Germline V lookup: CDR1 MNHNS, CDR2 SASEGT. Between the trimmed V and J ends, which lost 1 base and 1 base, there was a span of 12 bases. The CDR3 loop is CASSEGSGGGTDTQYF. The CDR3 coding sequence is TGTGCCAGCAGTGAAGGTTCCGGGGGCGGCACAGATACGCAGTATTTT.

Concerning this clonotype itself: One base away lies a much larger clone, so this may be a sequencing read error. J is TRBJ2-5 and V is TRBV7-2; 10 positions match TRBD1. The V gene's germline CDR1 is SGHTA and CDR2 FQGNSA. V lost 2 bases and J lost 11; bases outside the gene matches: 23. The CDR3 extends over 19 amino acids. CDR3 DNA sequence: TGTGCCAGCAGCTTAAGGGGCTGGACAGGGGGTACACACAGGGGTGAGCAGTACTTC. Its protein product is CASSLRGWTGGTHRGEQYF.

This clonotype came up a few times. CDR3 sequence reads: CASKFGGEYSPLHF. The CDR3 DNA reads TGTGCCAGCAAATTCGGGGGAGAATATTCACCCCTCCACTTT. The J gene is TRBJ1-6, the V gene TRBV27, with D tentatively TRBD1 (5 bases). Trimming removed 7 bases from V and 8 bases from J, with 15 bases in between. Looked up from germline, CDR1 is MNHEY and CDR2 is SMNVEV (reference sequence). CDR3 length equals 14 residues.

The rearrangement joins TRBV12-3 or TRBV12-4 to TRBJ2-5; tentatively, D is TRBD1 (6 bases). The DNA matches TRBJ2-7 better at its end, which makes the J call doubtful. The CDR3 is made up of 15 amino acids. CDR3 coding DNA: TGTGCCAGCAGTTCCCAAGGGGGAAACTTCTACGAGCAGTACTTC. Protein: CASSSQGGNFYEQYF.

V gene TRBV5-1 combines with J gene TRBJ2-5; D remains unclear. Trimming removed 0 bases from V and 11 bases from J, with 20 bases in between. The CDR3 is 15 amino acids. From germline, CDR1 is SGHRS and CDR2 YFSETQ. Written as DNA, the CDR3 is TGCGCCAGCAGCTTGGCGTTGGACGCTCTTGGTGAGCAGTACTTC. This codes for CASSLALDALGEQYF.

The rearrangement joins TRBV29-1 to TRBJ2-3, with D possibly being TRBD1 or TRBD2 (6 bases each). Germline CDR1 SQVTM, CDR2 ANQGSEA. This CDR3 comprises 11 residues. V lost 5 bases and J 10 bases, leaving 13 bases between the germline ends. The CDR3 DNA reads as TGCAGCGTTAACGTGGGGGGCGCGCAGTATTTT. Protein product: CSVNVGGAQYF.

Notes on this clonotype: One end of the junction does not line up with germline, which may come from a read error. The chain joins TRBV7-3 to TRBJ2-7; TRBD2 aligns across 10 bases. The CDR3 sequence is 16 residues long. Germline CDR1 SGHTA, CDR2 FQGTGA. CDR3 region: CASSLTPSGSSYEQYF. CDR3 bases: TGTGCCAGCAGCCTAACGCCTAGCGGGAGCTCCTACGAGCAGTACTTC.

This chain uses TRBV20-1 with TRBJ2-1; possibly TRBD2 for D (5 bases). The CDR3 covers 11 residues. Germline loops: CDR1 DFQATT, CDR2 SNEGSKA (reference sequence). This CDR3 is CSRRETTEQFF. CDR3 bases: TGCTCACGCCGCGAGACTACAGAGCAGTTCTTC.

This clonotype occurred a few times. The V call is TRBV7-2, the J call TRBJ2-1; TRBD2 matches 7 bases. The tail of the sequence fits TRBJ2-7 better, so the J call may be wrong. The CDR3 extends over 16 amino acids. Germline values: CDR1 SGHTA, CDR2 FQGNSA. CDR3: CASSLATGGTYNEQYF. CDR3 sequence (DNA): TGTGCCAGCAGCTTAGCGACGGGGGGAACCTACAATGAGCAGTACTTC.